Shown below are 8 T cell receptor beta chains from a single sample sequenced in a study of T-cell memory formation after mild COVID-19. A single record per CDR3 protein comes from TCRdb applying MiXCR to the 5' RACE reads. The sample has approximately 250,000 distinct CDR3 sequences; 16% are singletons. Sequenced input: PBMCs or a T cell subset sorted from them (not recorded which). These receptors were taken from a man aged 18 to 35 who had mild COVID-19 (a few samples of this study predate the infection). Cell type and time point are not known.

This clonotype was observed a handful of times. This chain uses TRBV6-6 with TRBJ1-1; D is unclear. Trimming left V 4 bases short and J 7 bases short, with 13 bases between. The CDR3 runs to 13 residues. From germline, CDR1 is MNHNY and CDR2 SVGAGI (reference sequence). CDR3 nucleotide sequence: TGTGCCAGCAGTTCCACCCTAGCAGATGAAGCTTTCTTT. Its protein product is CASSSTLADEAFF.

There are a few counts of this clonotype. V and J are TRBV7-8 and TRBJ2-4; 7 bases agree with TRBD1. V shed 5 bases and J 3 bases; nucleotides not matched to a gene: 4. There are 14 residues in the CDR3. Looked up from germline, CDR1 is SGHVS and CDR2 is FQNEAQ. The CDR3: CASSLWDSKNIQYF. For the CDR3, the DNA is TGTGCCAGCAGCCTCTGGGACAGCAAAAACATTCAGTACTTC.

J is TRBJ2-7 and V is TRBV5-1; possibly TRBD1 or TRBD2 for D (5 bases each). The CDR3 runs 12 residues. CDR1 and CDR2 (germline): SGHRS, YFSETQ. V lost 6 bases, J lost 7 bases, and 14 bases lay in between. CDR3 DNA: TGCGCCAGCAATCGGGACCCGGGGGAGCAGTACGTC. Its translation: CASNRDPGEQYV.

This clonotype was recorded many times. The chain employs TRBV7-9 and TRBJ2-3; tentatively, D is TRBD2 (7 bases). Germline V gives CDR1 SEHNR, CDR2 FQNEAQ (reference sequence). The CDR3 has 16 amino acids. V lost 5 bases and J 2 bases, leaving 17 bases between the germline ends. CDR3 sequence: CASSTIGGGSTDTQYF. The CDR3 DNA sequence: TGTGCCAGCAGCACCATAGGCGGGGGCTCCACAGATACGCAGTATTTT. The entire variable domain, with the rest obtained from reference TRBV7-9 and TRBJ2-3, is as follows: DTGVSQNPRHKITKRGQNVTFRCDPISEHNRLYWYRQTLGQGPEFLTYFQNEAQLEKSRLLSDRFSAERPKGSFSTLEIQRTEQGDSAMYLCASSTIGGGSTDTQYFGPGTRLTVL.

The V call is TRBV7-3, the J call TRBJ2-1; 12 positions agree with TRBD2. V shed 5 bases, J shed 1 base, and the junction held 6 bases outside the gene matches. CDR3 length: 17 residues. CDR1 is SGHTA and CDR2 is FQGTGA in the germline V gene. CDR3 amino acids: CASSRTGTSGSYNEQFF. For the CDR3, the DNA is TGTGCCAGCAGCCGAACCGGGACTAGCGGGTCCTACAATGAGCAGTTCTTC.

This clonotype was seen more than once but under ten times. The chain's CDR3 is CASSQEDAGGVWETQYF. The CDR3 DNA sequence: TGCGCCAGCAGCCAAGAGGACGCAGGGGGCGTTTGGGAGACCCAGTACTTC. The chain employs TRBV4-1 and TRBJ2-5; the match to TRBD1 covers 8 bases. V gave up 0 bases and J gave up 5 bases; unmatched junction bases: 11. CDR1 and CDR2 (germline): MGHRA, YSYEKL. CDR3 length equals 17 residues.

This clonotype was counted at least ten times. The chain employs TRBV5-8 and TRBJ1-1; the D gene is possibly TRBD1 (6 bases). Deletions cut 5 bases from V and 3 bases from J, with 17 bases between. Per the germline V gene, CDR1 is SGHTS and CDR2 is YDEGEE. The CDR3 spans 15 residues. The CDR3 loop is CASSEPGTRDTEAFF. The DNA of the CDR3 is TGTGCCAGCAGTGAACCCGGGACAAGGGACACTGAAGCTTTCTTT.

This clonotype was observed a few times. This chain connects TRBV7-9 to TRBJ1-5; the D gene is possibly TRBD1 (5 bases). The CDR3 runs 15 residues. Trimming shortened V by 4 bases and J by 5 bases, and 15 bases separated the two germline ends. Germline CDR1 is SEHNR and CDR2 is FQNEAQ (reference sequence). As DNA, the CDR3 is TGTGCCAGCAGCTCAGGGAGGCAGCCTGATCAGCCCCAGCATTTT. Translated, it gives CASSSGRQPDQPQHF.